These 8 T cell receptor beta chains were all obtained from the same sample, sequenced in a study of blood T cell repertoires in COVID-19. Clones were read by immunoSEQ multiplex PCR, and TCRdb kept only the in-frame ones, dropping some. This sample has 14,000 to 15,000 clones, with approximately 92% found just once. The sample comprised peripheral blood. The source is a human donor with active COVID-19. The donor label of this sample is uncertain.

The gene calls are TRBV6-4 and TRBJ1-2; D remains unclear. The length of the CDR3 is 15 residues. The germline gives CDR1 MRHNA, CDR2 SNTAGT. V was cut by 0 bases and J by 2 bases, with 10 bases left in between. The CDR3: CASSDSTVGNYGYTF. The CDR3 DNA is TGTGCCAGCAGTGACTCGACTGTCGGAAACTATGGCTACACCTTC.

The J gene is TRBJ1-1, the V gene TRBV6-1; D not resolved. V shed 6 bases and J shed 2 bases, with 13 bases lying between them. Germline CDR1 and CDR2: MNHNS and SASEGT. CDR3 length: 14 amino acids. Here the CDR3 DNA reads TGTGCCAGCAGCCAGACCCGGGGTAACACTGAAGCTTTCTTT. Protein: CASSQTRGNTEAFF.

CDR3 coding DNA: TGTGCCAGCTCATACAGGGACCAAGAGACCCAGTACTTC. Translation: CASSYRDQETQYF. The chain recombines TRBV18 with TRBJ2-5; D possibly corresponds to TRBD1 (6 bases). CDR1 and CDR2 from the germline V gene are KGHSH and LQKENI. The CDR3 has 13 amino acids. Trimming took 5 bases from V and 0 from J, leaving 7 bases between them.

The gene calls are TRBV24-1 and TRBJ2-5; 8 nucleotides align to TRBD1. The CDR3 extends over 13 amino acids. Trimming took 5 bases from V and 4 from J; bases not matched to a gene: 2. Per the germline V gene, CDR1 is KGHDR and CDR2 is SFDVKD. The CDR3 loop is CATSVTGGETQYF. The CDR3 coding sequence is TGTGCCACCAGTGTAACAGGGGGAGAGACCCAGTACTTC.

This clone has only one observation. The gene calls are TRBV10-3 and TRBJ2-7, with 7 bases matching TRBD2. J gave up 5 bases and V 4 bases, and 5 bases lay outside the gene matches. Germline-derived CDR1 and CDR2 are ENHRY and SYGVKD. CDR3 length: 13 residues. The CDR3 here is CAISGRENDEQYF. Here the CDR3 DNA reads TGTGCCATCAGTGGGCGGGAGAACGACGAGCAGTACTTC.

The rearrangement links TRBV19 to TRBJ2-1, with TRBD2 matching 10 bases. The CDR3 sequence is 15 residues long. Looked up from germline, CDR1 is LNHDA and CDR2 is SQIVND (reference sequence). With V trimmed by 3 bases and J by 13 bases, 12 bases remained unmatched. CDR3 DNA sequence: TGTGCCAGTAGTATGCTTTCTAGCGGGGGACCGACCCAGTTCTTC. It encodes CASSMLSSGGPTQFF.

The chain combines TRBV7-2 with TRBJ2-2, with TRBD2 as a possible D gene (6 bases). The germline V gene encodes CDR1 SGHTA and CDR2 FQGNSA. CDR3 length equals 16 residues. V was pared by 6 bases and J by 0 bases, with 14 bases between. The CDR3, as DNA: TGTGCCAGCAGAGCGGGCGGGGCGACGAACACCGGGGAGCTGTTTTTT. As protein: CASRAGGATNTGELFF.

The V call is TRBV2, the J call TRBJ2-1, with 8 bases aligning to TRBD1. Germline V gene lookup returns CDR1 SNHLY and CDR2 FYNNEI. CDR3 length: 14 amino acids. The V gene end was trimmed by 3 bases and the J gene end by 5 bases; junction bases not matched to a gene: 3. The CDR3 protein is CASSETGVDNEQFF. In DNA, the CDR3 is TGTGCCAGCAGTGAGACAGGGGTCGACAATGAGCAGTTCTTC.